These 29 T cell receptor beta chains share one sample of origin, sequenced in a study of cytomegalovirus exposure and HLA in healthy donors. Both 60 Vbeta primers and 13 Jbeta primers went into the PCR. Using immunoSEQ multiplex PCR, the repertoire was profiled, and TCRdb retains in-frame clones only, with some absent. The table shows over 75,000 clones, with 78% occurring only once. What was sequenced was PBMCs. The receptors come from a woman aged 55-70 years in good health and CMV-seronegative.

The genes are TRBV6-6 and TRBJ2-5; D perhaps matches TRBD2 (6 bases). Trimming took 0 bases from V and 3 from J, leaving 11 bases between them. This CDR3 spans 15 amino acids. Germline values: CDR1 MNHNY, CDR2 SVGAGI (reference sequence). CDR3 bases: TGTGCCAGCAGTTACTCGGGACTTAACGAAGAGACCCAGTACTTC. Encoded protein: CASSYSGLNEETQYF.

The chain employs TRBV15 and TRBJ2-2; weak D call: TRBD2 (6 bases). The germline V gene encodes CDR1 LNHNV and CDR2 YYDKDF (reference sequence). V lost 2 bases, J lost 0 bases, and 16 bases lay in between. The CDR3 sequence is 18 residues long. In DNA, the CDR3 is TGTGCCACCAGCAGAATGCGTGGGGGGACCGCGAACACCGGGGAGCTGTTTTTT. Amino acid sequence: CATSRMRGGTANTGELFF.

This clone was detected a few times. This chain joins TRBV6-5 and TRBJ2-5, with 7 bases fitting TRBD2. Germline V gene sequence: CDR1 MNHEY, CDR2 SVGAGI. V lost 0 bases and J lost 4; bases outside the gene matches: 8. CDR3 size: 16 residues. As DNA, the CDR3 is TGTGCCAGCAGTTACTCGATCTTGGGGAGGGGAGAGACCCAGTACTTC. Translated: CASSYSILGRGETQYF.

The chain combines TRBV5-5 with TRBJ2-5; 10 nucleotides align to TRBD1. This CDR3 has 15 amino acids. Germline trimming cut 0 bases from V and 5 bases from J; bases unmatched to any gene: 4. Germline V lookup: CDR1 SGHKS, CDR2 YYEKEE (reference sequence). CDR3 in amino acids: CASSLGGQGGETQYF. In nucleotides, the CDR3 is TGTGCCAGCAGCTTGGGAGGACAGGGGGGCGAGACCCAGTACTTC.

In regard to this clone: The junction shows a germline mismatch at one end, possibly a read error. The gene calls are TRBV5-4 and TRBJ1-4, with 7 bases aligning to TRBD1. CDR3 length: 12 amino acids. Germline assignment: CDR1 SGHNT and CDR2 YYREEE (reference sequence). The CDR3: CASSLVGDREVF. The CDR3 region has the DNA TGTGCCAGCAGCTTGGTAGGCGACAGGGAGGTTTTT.

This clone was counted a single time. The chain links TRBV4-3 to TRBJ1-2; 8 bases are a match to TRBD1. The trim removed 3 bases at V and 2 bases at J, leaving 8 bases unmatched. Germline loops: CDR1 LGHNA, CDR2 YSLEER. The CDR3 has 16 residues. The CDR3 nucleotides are TGCGCCAGCAGCCAGGCCTCAGGGGGCCTAAACTATGGCTACACCTTC. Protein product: CASSQASGGLNYGYTF.

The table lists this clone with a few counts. The CDR3 protein is CASSLGLAGFDNEQFF. CDR3 DNA: TGTGCCAGTAGTCTCGGACTAGCGGGATTCGACAATGAGCAGTTCTTC. The genes are TRBV19 and TRBJ2-1; 12 bases fit TRBD2. The length of the CDR3 is 16 residues. Trimming at V came to 5 bases and at J to 5 bases, leaving 7 bases not matched to a gene. CDR1 LNHDA and CDR2 SQIVND come from the germline V gene (reference sequence).

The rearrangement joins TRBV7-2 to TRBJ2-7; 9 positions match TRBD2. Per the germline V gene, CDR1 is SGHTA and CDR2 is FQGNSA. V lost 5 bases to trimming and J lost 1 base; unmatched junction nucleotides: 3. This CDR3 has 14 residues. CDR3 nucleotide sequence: TGTGCCAGCAGCACGACTAGCGGATCCTACGAGCAGTACTTC. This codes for CASSTTSGSYEQYF.

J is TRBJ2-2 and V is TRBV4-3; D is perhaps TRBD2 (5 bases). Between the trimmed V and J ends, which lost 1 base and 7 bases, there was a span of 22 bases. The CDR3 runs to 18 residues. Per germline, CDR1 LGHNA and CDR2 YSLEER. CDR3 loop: CASSQGGGGEGFFGELFF. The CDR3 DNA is TGCGCCAGCAGCCAAGGTGGCGGTGGCGAGGGTTTTTTCGGGGAGCTGTTTTTT.

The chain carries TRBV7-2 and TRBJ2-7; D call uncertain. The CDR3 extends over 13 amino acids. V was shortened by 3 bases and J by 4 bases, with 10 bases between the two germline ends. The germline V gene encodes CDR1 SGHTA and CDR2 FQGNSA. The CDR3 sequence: CASSFNSRYEQYF. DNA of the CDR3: TGTGCCAGCAGCTTTAATAGCAGATACGAGCAGTACTTC.

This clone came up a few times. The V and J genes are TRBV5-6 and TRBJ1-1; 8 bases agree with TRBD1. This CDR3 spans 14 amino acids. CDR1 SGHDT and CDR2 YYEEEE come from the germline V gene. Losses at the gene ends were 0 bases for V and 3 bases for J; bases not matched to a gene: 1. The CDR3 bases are TGTGCCAGCAGCTTGGACAGGGGGTACACTGAAGCTTTCTTT. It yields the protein CASSLDRGYTEAFF.

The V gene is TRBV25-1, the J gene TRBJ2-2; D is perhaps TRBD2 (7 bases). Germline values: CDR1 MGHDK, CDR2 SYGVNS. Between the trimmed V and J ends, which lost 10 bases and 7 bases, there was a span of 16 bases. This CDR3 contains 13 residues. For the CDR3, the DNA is TGTGCCACCTTCTCAGGGGAGGGCGGGGAGCTGTTTTTT. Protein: CATFSGEGGELFF.

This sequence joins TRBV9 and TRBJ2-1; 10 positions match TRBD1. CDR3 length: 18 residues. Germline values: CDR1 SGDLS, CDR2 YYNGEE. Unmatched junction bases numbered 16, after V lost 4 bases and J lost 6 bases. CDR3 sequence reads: CASSSPQLGGQGINEQFF. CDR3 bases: TGTGCCAGCAGCTCTCCCCAATTGGGGGGACAGGGGATCAATGAGCAGTTCTTC. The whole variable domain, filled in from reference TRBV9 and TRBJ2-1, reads DSGVTQTPKHLITATGQRVTLRCSPRSGDLSVYWYQQSLDQGLQFLIQYYNGEERAKGNILERFSAQQFPDLHSELNLSSLELGDSALYFCASSSPQLGGQGINEQFFGPGTRLTVL.

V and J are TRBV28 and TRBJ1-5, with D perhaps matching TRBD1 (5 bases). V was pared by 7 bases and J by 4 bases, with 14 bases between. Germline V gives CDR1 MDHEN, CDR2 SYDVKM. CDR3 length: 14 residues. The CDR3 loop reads CASTGDFFNQPQHF. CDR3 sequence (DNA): TGTGCCAGCACTGGGGACTTCTTTAATCAGCCCCAGCATTTT.

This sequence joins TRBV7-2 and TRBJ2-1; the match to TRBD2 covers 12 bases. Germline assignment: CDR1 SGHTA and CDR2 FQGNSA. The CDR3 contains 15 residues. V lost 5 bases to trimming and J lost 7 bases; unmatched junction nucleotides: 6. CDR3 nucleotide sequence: TGTGCCAGCAGCCAACTAGCGGGAGGAAGGAATGAGCAGTTCTTC. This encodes CASSQLAGGRNEQFF.

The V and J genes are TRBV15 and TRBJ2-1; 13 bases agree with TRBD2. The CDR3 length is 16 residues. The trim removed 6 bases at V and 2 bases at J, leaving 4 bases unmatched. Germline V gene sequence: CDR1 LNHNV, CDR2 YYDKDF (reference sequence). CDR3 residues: CATRGTSGKAYNEQFF. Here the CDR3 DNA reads TGTGCCACCAGGGGGACTAGCGGGAAGGCCTACAATGAGCAGTTCTTC.

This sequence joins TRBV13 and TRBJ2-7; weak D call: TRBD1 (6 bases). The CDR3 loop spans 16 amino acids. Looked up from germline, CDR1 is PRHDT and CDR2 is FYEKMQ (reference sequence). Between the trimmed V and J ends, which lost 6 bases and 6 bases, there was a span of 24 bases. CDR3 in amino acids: CASSLGTGLPFGEQYF. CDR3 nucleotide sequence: TGTGCCAGCAGTTTGGGTACAGGGCTGCCCTTTGGCGAGCAGTACTTC.

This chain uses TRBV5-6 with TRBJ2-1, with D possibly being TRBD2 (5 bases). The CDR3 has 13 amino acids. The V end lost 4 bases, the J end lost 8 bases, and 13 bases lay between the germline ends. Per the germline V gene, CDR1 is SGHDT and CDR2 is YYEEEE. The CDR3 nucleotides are TGTGCCAGCAGCCCCCTTGCCGGGGATGAGCAGTTCTTC. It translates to CASSPLAGDEQFF.

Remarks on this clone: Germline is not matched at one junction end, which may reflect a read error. The CDR3 bases are TGTGCCAGCCGCTTAGCGTCTACCTACGAGCAGTACTTC. It encodes CASRLASTYEQYF. The chain employs TRBV7-9 and TRBJ2-7; a possible D gene is TRBD2 (5 bases). The germline CDR1 and CDR2 sequences are SEHNR and FQNEAQ (reference sequence). CDR3 size: 13 residues. Full variable domain (remainder filled in from reference TRBV7-9 and TRBJ2-7): DTGVSQNPRHKITKRGQNVTFRCDPISEHNRLYWYRQTLGQGPEFLTYFQNEAQLEKSRLLSDRFSAERPKGSFSTLEIQRTEQGDSAMYLCASRLASTYEQYFGPGTRLTVT.

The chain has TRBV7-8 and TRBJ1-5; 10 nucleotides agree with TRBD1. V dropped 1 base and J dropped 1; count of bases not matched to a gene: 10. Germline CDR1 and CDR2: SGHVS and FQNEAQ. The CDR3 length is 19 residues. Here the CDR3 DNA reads TGTGCCAGCAGCTTAGGGGAGGACAGGGGGGGGAGAAGCAATCAGCCCCAGCATTTT. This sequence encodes CASSLGEDRGGRSNQPQHF.

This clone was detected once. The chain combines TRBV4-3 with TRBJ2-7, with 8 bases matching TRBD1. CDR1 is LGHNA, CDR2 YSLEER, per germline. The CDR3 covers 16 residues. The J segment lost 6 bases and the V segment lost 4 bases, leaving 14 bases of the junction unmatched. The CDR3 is CASSRDSGGSSAEQYF. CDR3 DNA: TGCGCCAGCAGCCGCGATTCAGGGGGCTCGTCGGCCGAGCAGTACTTC.

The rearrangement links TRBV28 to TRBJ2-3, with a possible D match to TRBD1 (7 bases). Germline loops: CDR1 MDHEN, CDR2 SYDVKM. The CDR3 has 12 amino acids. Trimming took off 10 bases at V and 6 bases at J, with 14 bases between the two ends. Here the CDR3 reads CATGGGGDTQYF. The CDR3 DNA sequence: TGTGCCACCGGAGGGGGCGGGGATACGCAGTATTTT.

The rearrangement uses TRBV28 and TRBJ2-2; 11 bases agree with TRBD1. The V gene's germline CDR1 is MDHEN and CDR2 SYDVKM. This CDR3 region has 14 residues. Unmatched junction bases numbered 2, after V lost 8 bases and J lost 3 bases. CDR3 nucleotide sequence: TGTGCCAGCGGGACAGGGGGTTACACCGGGGAGCTGTTTTTT. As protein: CASGTGGYTGELFF.

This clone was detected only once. The CDR3 sequence: CASSLDTNQPQHF. Here the CDR3 DNA reads TGCGCCAGCAGCTTAGACACCAATCAGCCCCAGCATTTT. The genes are TRBV5-1 and TRBJ1-5; no firm D call. V dropped 2 bases and J dropped 3 bases, with 6 bases sitting between them. This CDR3 is built from 13 residues. Germline loops: CDR1 SGHRS, CDR2 YFSETQ. Based on the CDR3 plus reference TRBV5-1 and TRBJ1-5, the full variable domain is KAGVTQTPRYLIKTRGQQVTLSCSPISGHRSVSWYQQTPGQGLQFLFEYFSETQRNKGNFPGRFSGRQFSNSRSEMNVSTLELGDSALYLCASSLDTNQPQHFGDGTRLSIL.

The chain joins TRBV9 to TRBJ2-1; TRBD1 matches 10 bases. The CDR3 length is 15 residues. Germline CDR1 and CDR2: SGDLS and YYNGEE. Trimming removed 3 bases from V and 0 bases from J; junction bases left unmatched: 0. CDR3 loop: CASSGQGASYNEQFF. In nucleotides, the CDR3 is TGTGCCAGCAGCGGACAGGGGGCCTCCTACAATGAGCAGTTCTTC.

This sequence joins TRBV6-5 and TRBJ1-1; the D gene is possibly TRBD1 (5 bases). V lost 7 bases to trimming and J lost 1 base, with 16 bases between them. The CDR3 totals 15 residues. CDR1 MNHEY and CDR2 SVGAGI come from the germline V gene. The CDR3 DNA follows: TGTGCCAGCATGGGTTTGGCAGGGTCGAACACTGAAGCTTTCTTT. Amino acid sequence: CASMGLAGSNTEAFF.

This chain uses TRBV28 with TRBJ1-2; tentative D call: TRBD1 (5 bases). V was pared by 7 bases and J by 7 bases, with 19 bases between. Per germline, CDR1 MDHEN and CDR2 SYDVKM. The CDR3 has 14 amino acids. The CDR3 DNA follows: TGTGCCAGCAAACCTTCAACGGTGGGGGGTGGCTACACCTTC. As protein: CASKPSTVGGGYTF.

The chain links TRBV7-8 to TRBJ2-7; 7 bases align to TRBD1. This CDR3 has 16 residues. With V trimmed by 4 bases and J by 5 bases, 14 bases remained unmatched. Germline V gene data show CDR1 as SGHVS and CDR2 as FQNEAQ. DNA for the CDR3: TGTGCCAGCAGCTACAACAGGGGATCACGAAGGAACGAGCAGTACTTC. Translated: CASSYNRGSRRNEQYF.

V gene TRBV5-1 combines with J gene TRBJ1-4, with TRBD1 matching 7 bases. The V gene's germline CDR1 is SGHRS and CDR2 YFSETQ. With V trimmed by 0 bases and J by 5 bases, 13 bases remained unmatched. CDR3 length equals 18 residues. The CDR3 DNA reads TGCGCCAGCAGCTTGGGGGGACAGCGATTCGGGGGAAATGAAAAACTGTTTTTT. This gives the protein CASSLGGQRFGGNEKLFF.